This T cell receptor beta chain was sequenced during a study of cytomegalovirus exposure and HLA in healthy donors (dated by TCRdb to about 2017). The study in broad terms: In an earlier analysis of around 540 of the donors, about 260 Gb of sequence data and 117 million unique TCR beta sequences from 150 million to 200 million T cells were reported. An early release that covered fewer than 750 HLA-typed donors contained around 330 gigabases of sequencing data and about 93 million unique TCR sequences. The genetic ancestry cluster associated with self-reported Caucasian donors included 65% to 90% of the roughly 400 genotyped donors. The aim of the study was to test whether cataloging public T cell receptors could identify signatures of past pathogen exposure. Using immunosequencing, the study profiled T cell repertoires from approximately 700 subjects and related those repertoires to cytomegalovirus serostatus. Along with the roughly 710-subject first cohort, a separate validation cohort of over a hundred different subjects was used. The study combined high-throughput TCR immunosequencing, statistical association of individual TCRs with disease status, and machine learning to predict cytomegalovirus infection status. A later analysis re-analyzed previously published TCR beta repertoires from 666 donors and added high-resolution HLA genotyping to study TCR occurrence patterns. Rather than drawing on any new phenotypic data, the later analysis identified candidate immune exposures from TCR beta sequences and the way those sequences occurred across donors. To decide whether each TCR beta V gene segment behaved as functional or pseudogenic, an earlier analysis of some 570 of the donors relied on high-throughput TCR beta sequencing. Donor age, sex, ethnicity and CMV serostatus were collected together with the repertoire data. A later genetic analysis took genome-wide SNP genotypes for 398 of the 666 donors and used that subset as a discovery cohort. All discovery cohort repertoires had been generated using a single sequencing platform. Both class I and class II loci were covered by HLA typing, at four-digit resolution. The number of donors typed differed by locus, with roughly 620-640 for A, B, C, DRB1 and DQB1, roughly 520 for DQA1, approximately 570 for DPA1, and some 440 for DPB1. Four or five DR-DQ haplotypes were handled as single units for association and clustering because linkage in the cohort was strong. Across some 400 genotyped donors of the cohort, an average of about 200,000 unique TCR beta nucleotide sequences per donor were sequenced, and about a sixth of those sequences were non-productive.

As concerns this clone: Its antigen target is currently unknown. It has no much larger one-base neighbor in the sample; base qualities were not kept.

In total, approximately 690 healthy bone marrow donors made up the cohort. All cohort members were sampled while nominally healthy, although unrecorded immune exposures were likely present. The donor was CMV seronegative and was included in the group of 352 seronegative cohort members. A peripheral blood sample was provided by each donor, and peripheral blood mononuclear cells were used for TCR beta sequencing. Genomic DNA was extracted from the blood cell samples with the Qiagen DNeasy Blood Extraction Kit. The research as a whole found: The earlier analysis of some 560 of the donors excluded approximately 17 rarely observed V segments, including chromosome 9 orphons, because counts were too low. A later analysis associated about 17,000 TCR beta sequences with specific HLA alleles at a false discovery rate of 0.05. A cluster of highly shared sequence variants was judged likely to be a technical artifact of the sequencing pipeline. CMV serostatus was the only immune exposure information available for the cohort. In vitro tests confirmed that a few of the cytomegalovirus-associated TCR beta chains recognize cytomegalovirus antigens. According to a later analysis, parvovirus B19, influenza, CMV and Epstein-Barr virus appeared linked to several top co-occurrence clusters. Compared with the roughly 700-donor mean, donors in an Asian-associated ancestry cluster had fewer N-insertions in productive TCRs, according to a later genetic analysis. Linkage disequilibrium might explain the correlated functional status among segregating V segments, but an unknown experimental factor could not be excluded. A total of 150 to 200 TCR beta chains were listed by the study as associated with cytomegalovirus. A further reported finding was that TCR beta sequences accurately predicted the HLA-A and HLA-B alleles for most subjects in the first cohort. A later analysis found that HLA-associated TCR beta chains were more clonally expanded and had lower generation probabilities than equally common non-associated chains. Because HLA typing was missing for some donors at each locus, association tests included only the typed subset. A later genetic analysis associated a missense DCLRE1C variant with V-gene and J-gene trimming of TCR beta chains, and an independent cohort replicated the association. The authors suggested that the approach could potentially be extended to other disease states and immunological phenotypes. In this cohort, only TCR beta chains were sequenced, and detectable features were limited by the absence of alpha or paired-chain data. When HLA alleles, especially DR and DQ, strongly co-occurred, TCR associations were difficult to assign to individual alleles. A later analysis found that most CMV-associated TCR beta chains appeared HLA-restricted, with HLA associations seemingly driven largely by CMV exposure. Some IMGT-functional V segments, including TRBV6-2 and TRBV6-3, could not be told apart with the 87-base-pair reads, so those segments were excluded. Roughly uniform sequencing depth across donors was assumed in presence/absence analyses, although this assumption may not hold. In both the original and validation cohorts, the classifier was reported to diagnose cytomegalovirus status with high specificity and sensitivity. While some public TCRs were present in many individuals, most TCR sequences turned up only very rarely across donors. Broadly in line with IMGT annotations, most TCR beta V segments showed up in productive rearrangements about 87% or about 30% of the time in an earlier analysis of several hundred of the donors. In a later analysis, TCR association rates were found to vary across HLA loci, with the most associated TCRs seen for DRB1 alleles and the fewest for HLA-C alleles.

The library was generated by the immunoSEQ multiplex PCR assay. A mixture of 60 forward primers for TCR Vbeta segments and 13 reverse primers for TCR Jbeta segments was used in the multiplex PCR. Amplification of the CDR3 region of rearranged TCR beta genes was performed with a multiplex PCR assay on genomic DNA. The Illumina HiSeq System was used to sequence the amplified TCR beta libraries as 87-base-pair reads. On the study's bioinformatics: In a later analysis, around 80 million unique TCR beta chains were counted across the 690 or so repertoires, and roughly 10 million of these chains were shared by at least two donors. To remove PCR and sequencing errors, raw reads were error-corrected and collapsed into unique sequences using a nearest-neighbor algorithm that merged closely related sequences. V, D and J gene segments were assigned by aligning CDR3 sequences to IMGT reference sequences. For a sequence to be retained, a match of at least six nucleotides to both a V gene segment and a J gene segment was required. A rearrangement was called productive if the CDR3 had no stop codons and remained in frame with V and J, and every other rearrangement was called non-productive. Following IMGT convention, CDR3 was defined as the stretch from the second conserved V-encoded cysteine to the conserved J-encoded phenylalanine. In an earlier analysis of approximately 590 of the donors, sequences lacking an unambiguous match to a single V gene segment were excluded. In an earlier analysis of 587 of the donors, a V segment was called functional when productive rearrangements were above 56.7%, and segregating when the standard deviation between donors exceeded 5%. A statistical classification framework was built for diagnosing cytomegalovirus status from the catalog of TCR beta chain sequences. A later analysis assigned V and J genes by comparing TCR nucleotide sequences with IMGT/GENE-DB human TR gene sequences. Using the TCRdist pipeline, a later analysis assigned CDR3 sequences along with most-parsimonious VDJ recombination scenarios. A later analysis defined each TCR beta chain by its CDR3 amino acid sequence plus V-gene family, and excluded reads lacking a unique V-gene family. A later analysis removed several hundred highly shared, low-generation-probability nucleotide sequences to deal with suspected cross-contamination and a sequencing artifact. For each public chain, a later analysis derived a clonal expansion index from normalized ranks of inferred template counts within each repertoire. In a later analysis, generation probabilities were computed with a VDJ recombination model fitted to out-of-frame rearrangements, and the resulting probabilities were checked against IGoR. In a later analysis, TCR-TCR, TCR-HLA and TCR-CMV co-occurrence was scored with hypergeometric tests, and a repertoire-size bias correction was applied to TCR pairs. To estimate false discovery rates, a later analysis permuted the HLA or CMV assignments 20 times. In a later analysis, co-occurring TCRs were grouped using DBSCAN, and TCRdist sequence similarity was added for clustering within HLA-allele-positive subsets. For co-occurrence clustering, repertoires with fewer than 30,000 or more than 120,000 public chains were excluded, along with roughly five repertoires with anomalous nucleotide sharing. In TCRdb, the immuneACCESS table is reduced to in-frame sequences with V and J assigned. These tables do not hold every clone; where another copy was compared, an unresolved V gene accounts for under half, and the others remain unexplained. Clone size and V and J calls were adopted from that table, with D and trimming inferred from the DNA. In all, the sample holds 110,000 or so clones, and about 81% of those were seen once. The ten biggest clones cover approximately 2% of the sample.

Inclusive of the bounding cysteine and phenylalanine, the CDR3 is 15 residues long. Only the CDR3 DNA is retained, 45 bases long and in frame from the first base. V and J are truncated by 3 bases and 0 bases respectively, leaving an intervening sequence of 11 bases. CDR1 and CDR2 are drawn from the germline V gene (reference sequence): LNHDA, SQIVND. The specimen sequenced was PBMCs. The clonotype originates from a man aged 35 to 55 in good health and CMV-seronegative. The sequence is built from TRBV19 and TRBJ2-5; the D segment could be TRBD1, given 5 matching bases. The DNA reads as follows: TGTGCCAGTAGTATGAGAACAGGCCACCAAGAGACCCAGTACTTC. Translation gives CASSMRTGHQETQYF. Extended through the reference TRBV19 and TRBJ2-5 proteins, this CDR3 yields the full variable domain: DGGITQSPKYLFRKEGQNVTLSCEQNLNHDAMYWYRQDPGQGLRLIYYSQIVNDFQKGDIAEGYSVSREKKESFPLTVTSAQKNPTAFYLCASSMRTGHQETQYFGPGTRLLVL.